A selection of T cell receptor beta chains follows, all from one sample in a study of cytomegalovirus exposure and HLA in healthy donors. Using immunoSEQ multiplex PCR, the repertoire was profiled, and TCRdb retains in-frame clones only, with some absent. The table includes some 60,000 clones, 90% to 96% detected once. Input material: PBMCs. Receptors were obtained from a man aged 18 to 30 in good health and CMV-seronegative. The CDR3 runs from the conserved cysteine through the conserved F or W. The order of the fields is J gene, V gene, D gene, CDR3 protein. The D gene is left open where the match is weak.

j_call: TRBJ2-3; v_call: TRBV4-2; d_call: -; cdr3_aa: CASSQQQGSTDTQYF
j_call: TRBJ2-3; v_call: TRBV28; d_call: -; cdr3_aa: CASSLLDTQYF
j_call: TRBJ2-7; v_call: TRBV5-1; d_call: TRBD2; cdr3_aa: CASSLGTSGSYEQYF
j_call: TRBJ1-5; v_call: TRBV30; d_call: -; cdr3_aa: CAWAAKGLFNQPQHF
j_call: TRBJ2-1; v_call: TRBV9; d_call: TRBD1; cdr3_aa: CASSVGGYDRGQSEFF
j_call: TRBJ2-2; v_call: TRBV7-6; d_call: -; cdr3_aa: CASSLGRGGTGELFF
j_call: TRBJ2-4; v_call: TRBV5-4; d_call: -; cdr3_aa: CASSSPLGEANIQYF
j_call: TRBJ1-2; v_call: TRBV6-4; d_call: -; cdr3_aa: CASSDSEGGGYTF
j_call: TRBJ2-1; v_call: TRBV7-2; d_call: TRBD2; cdr3_aa: CASSSGTSGSTYNEQFF
j_call: TRBJ2-7; v_call: TRBV28; d_call: TRBD2; cdr3_aa: CASSFVERGAYEQYF
j_call: TRBJ1-5; v_call: TRBV6-5; d_call: -; cdr3_aa: CASSYSQNQPQHF